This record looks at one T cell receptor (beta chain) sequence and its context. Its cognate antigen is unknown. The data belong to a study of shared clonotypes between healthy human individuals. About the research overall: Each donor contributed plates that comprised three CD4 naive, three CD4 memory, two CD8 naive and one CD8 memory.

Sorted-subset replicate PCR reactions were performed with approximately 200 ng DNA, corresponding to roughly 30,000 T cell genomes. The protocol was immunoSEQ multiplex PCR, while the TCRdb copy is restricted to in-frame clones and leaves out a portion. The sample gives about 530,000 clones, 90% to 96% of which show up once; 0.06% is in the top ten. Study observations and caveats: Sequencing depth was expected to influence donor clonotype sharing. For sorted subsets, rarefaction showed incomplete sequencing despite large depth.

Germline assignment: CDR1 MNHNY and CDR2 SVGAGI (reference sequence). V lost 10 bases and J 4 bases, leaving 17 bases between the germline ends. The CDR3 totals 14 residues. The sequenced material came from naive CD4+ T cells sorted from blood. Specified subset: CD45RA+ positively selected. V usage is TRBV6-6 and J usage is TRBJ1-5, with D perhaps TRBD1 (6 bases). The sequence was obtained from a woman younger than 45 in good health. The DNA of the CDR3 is TGTGCCATCGCCTCACAGGGAGGGAATCAGCCCCAGCATTTT. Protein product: CAIASQGGNQPQHF.